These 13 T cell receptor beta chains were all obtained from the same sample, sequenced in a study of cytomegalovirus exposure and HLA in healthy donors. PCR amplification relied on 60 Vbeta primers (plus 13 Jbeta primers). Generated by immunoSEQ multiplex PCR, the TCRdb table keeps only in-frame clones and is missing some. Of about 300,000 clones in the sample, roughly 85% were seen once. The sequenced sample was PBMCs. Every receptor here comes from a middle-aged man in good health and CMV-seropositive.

The CDR3 sequence: CASSPGTRSQETQYF. The CDR3, as DNA: TGTGCCAGCAGCCCCGGGACTAGGAGCCAAGAGACCCAGTACTTC. The chain couples TRBV4-2 to TRBJ2-5; 8 positions match TRBD2. CDR1 is LGHNA, CDR2 YNFKEQ, per germline. The junction had 5 bases not matched to a gene; V was cut back by 4 bases and J by 1 base. The CDR3 has 15 residues.

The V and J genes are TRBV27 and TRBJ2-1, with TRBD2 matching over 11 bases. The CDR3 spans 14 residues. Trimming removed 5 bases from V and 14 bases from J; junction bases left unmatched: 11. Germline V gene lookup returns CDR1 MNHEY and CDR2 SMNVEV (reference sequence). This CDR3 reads CASSPLSGRAKEFF. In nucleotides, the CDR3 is TGTGCCAGCAGTCCTCTTAGCGGGAGGGCCAAAGAGTTCTTC.

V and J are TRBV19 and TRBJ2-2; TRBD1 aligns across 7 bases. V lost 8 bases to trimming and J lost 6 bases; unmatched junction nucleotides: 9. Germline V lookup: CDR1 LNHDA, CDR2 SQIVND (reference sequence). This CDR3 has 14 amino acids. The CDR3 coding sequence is TGTGCCAGTCGAACGACAGGGTCTGCCGGGGAGCTGTTTTTT. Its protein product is CASRTTGSAGELFF. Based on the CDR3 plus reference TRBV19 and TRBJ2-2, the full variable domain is DGGITQSPKYLFRKEGQNVTLSCEQNLNHDAMYWYRQDPGQGLRLIYYSQIVNDFQKGDIAEGYSVSREKKESFPLTVTSAQKNPTAFYLCASRTTGSAGELFFGEGSRLTVL.

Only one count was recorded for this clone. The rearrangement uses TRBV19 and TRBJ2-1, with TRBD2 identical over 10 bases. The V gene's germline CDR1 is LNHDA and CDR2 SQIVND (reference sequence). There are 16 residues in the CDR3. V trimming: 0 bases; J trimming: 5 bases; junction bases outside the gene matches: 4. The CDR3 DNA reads TGTGCCAGTAGTATAGATCAGGGACTAGCGCACAATGAGCAGTTCTTC. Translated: CASSIDQGLAHNEQFF.

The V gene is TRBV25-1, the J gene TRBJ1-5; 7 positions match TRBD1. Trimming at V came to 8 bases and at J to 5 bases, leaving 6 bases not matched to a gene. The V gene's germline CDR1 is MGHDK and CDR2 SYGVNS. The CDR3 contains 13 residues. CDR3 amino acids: CASGRTGDQPQHF. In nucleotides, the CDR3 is TGTGCCAGCGGTAGGACAGGAGATCAGCCCCAGCATTTT.

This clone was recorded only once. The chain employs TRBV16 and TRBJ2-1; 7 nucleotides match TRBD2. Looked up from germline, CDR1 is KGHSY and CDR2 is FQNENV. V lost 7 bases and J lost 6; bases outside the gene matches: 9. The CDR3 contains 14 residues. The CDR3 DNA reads TGTGCCAGCATGCGCGGGAGCTCGTCCAATGAGCAGTTCTTC. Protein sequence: CASMRGSSSNEQFF.

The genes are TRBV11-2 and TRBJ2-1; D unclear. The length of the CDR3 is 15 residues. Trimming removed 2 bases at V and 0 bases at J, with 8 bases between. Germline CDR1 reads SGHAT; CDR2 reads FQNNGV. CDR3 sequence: CASSLLRNSYNEQFF. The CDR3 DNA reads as TGTGCCAGCAGCTTACTGCGGAACTCCTACAATGAGCAGTTCTTC.

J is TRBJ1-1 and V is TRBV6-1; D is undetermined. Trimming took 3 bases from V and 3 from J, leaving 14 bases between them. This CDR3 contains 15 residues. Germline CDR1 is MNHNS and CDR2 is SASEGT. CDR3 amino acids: CASSDAAAGHTEAFF. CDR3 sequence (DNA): TGTGCCAGCAGTGATGCCGCAGCGGGTCACACTGAAGCTTTCTTT.

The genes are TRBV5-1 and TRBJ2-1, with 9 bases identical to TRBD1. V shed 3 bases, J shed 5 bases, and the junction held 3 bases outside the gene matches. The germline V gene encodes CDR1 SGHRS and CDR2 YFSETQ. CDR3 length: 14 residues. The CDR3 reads CASSWTGDNNEQFF. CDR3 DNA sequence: TGCGCCAGCAGCTGGACAGGGGACAACAATGAGCAGTTCTTC.

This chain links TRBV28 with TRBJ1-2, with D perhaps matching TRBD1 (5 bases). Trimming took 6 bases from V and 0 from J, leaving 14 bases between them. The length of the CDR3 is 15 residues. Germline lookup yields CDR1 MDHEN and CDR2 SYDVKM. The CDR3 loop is CASSPVGATNYGYTF. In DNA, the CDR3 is TGTGCCAGCAGCCCCGTAGGGGCAACTAACTATGGCTACACCTTC.

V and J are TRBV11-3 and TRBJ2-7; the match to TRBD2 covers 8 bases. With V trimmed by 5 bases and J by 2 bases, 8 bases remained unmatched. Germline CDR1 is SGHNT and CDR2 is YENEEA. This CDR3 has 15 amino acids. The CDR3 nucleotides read TGTGCCAGCAGCAGGGGACTAGATCCAACCTACGAGCAGTACTTC. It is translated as CASSRGLDPTYEQYF.

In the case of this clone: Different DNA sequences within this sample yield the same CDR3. The CDR3 loop reads CASSILLAGGADTQYF. For the CDR3, the DNA is TGTGCCAGTAGTATCTTATTAGCGGGAGGGGCAGATACGCAGTATTTT. The chain combines TRBV19 with TRBJ2-3; 11 positions agree with TRBD2. This CDR3 spans 16 amino acids. V trimming: 3 bases; J trimming: 4 bases; junction bases outside the gene matches: 6. Germline values: CDR1 LNHDA, CDR2 SQIVND (reference sequence).

The chain's CDR3 is CASSSATRLDTQYF. CDR3 sequence (DNA): TGTGCCAGCAGCTCCGCGACTAGATTGGATACGCAGTATTTT. The chain joins TRBV7-9 to TRBJ2-3; D might be TRBD2 (6 bases). Trimming removed 4 bases from V and 6 bases from J, with 14 bases in between. CDR3 length: 14 amino acids. Germline CDR1 SEHNR, CDR2 FQNEAQ (reference sequence).